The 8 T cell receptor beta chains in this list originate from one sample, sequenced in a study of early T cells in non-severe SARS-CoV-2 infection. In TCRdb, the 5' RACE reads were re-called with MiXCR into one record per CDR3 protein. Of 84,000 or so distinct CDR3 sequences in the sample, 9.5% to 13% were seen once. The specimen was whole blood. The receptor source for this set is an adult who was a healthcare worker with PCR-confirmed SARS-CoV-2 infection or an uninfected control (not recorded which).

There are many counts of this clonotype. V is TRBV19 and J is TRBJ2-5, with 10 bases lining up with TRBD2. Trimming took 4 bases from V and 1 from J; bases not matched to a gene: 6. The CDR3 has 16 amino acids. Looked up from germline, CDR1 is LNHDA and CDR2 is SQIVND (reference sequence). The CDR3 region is CASSTARLAGQETQYF. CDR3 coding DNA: TGTGCCAGTAGTACAGCCCGACTAGCGGGCCAAGAGACCCAGTACTTC.

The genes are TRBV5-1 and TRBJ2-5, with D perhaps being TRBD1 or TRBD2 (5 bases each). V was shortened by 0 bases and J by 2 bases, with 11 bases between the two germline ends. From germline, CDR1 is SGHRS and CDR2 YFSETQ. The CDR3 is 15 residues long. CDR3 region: CASSLAGTLQETQYF. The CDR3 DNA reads TGCGCCAGCAGCTTGGCCGGGACCTTACAAGAGACCCAGTACTTC.

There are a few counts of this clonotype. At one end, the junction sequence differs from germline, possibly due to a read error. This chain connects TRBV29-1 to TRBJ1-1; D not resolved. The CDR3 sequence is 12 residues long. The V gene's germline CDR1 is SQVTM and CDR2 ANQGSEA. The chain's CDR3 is CSVEEGWTEVFF. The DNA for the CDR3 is TGCAGCGTTGAGGAGGGATGGACTGAAGTTTTCTTT. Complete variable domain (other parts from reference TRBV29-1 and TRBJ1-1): SAVISQKPSRDICQRGTSLTIQCQVDSQVTMMFWYRQQPGQSLTLIATANQGSEATYESGFVIDKFPISRPNLTFSTLTVSNMSPEDSSIYLCSVEEGWTEVFFGQGTRLTVV.

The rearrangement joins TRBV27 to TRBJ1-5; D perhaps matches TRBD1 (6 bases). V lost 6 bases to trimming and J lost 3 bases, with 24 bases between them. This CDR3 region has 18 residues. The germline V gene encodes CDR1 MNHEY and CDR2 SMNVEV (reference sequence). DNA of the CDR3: TGTGCCAGCAGCCCAGGGGCCAGCCTGGGACTCATCAATCAGCCCCAGCATTTT. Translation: CASSPGASLGLINQPQHF.

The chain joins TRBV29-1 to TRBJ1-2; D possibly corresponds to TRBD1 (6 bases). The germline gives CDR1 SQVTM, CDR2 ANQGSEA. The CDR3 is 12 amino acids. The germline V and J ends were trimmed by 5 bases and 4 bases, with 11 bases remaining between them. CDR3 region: CSVRGAGYGYTF. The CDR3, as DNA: TGCAGCGTTCGGGGGGCAGGCTATGGCTACACCTTC.

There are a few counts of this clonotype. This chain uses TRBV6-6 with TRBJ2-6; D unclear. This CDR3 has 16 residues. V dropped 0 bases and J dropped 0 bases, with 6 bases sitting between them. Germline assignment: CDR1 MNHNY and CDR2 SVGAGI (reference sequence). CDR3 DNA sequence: TGTGCCAGCAGTTACTCGACGCTCTCTGGGGCCAACGTCCTGACTTTC. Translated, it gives CASSYSTLSGANVLTF.

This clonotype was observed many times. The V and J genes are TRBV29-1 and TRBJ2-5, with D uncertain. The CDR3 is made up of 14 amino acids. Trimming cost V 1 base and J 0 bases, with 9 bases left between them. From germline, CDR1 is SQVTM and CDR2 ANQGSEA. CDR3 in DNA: TGCAGCGTTGAAGGGTGGGCCAACCAAGAGACCCAGTACTTC. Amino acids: CSVEGWANQETQYF. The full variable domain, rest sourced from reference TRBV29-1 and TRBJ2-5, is SAVISQKPSRDICQRGTSLTIQCQVDSQVTMMFWYRQQPGQSLTLIATANQGSEATYESGFVIDKFPISRPNLTFSTLTVSNMSPEDSSIYLCSVEGWANQETQYFGPGTRLLVL.

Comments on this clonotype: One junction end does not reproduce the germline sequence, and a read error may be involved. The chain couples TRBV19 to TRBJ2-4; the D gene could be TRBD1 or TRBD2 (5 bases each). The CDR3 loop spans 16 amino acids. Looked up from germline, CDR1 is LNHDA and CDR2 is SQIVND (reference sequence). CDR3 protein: CASSLEVGVAKNIQYF. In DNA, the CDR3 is TGTGCCAGTAGTCTAGAAGTGGGGGTGGCCAAAAACATTCAGTACTTC. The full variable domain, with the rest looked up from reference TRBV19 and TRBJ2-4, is DGGITQSPKYLFRKEGQNVTLSCEQNLNHDAMYWYRQDPGQGLRLIYYSQIVNDFQKGDIAEGYSVSREKKESFPLTVTSAQKNPTAFYLCASSLEVGVAKNIQYFGAGTRLSVL.